These 18 T cell receptor beta chains originate from one sample sequenced in a study of T cells in women clearing cervical HPV infection. TCRdb keeps only in-frame clones here, not all; method: immunoSEQ multiplex PCR. The repertoire table contains 30,000 to 35,000 clones. The sequencing sample was made of blood buffy coat. The receptors shown here come from a woman between 18 and 70 years old with a cervical HPV16 infection that either progressed to CIN3+ or cleared (not recorded which).

About this clone itself: The CDR3 is cut off 3 residues early in the read; its end comes from the germline J gene. The chain uses TRBV7-2 and TRBJ2-2; 10 nucleotides agree with TRBD1. This CDR3 comprises 15 residues. V gave up 5 bases and J gave up 5 bases; unmatched junction bases: 5. Germline CDR1 and CDR2: SGHTA and FQGNSA. CDR3 protein: CASSGTGDGTGELFF. The CDR3 bases that were read are TGTGCCAGCAGCGGGACAGGGGATGGGACCGGGGAG.

Note on this clone: The read terminates 3 residues before the CDR3 end, so the remaining end is supplied by the germline J gene. The chain employs TRBV19 and TRBJ2-3; 14 nucleotides agree with TRBD2. With V trimmed by 3 bases and J by 6 bases, 8 bases remained unmatched. This CDR3 comprises 17 residues. CDR1 is LNHDA, CDR2 SQIVND, per germline (reference sequence). The CDR3 bases that were read are TGTGCCAGTAGTATCCAGACTAGCGGGGGGGCTCGGGATACG. It yields the protein CASSIQTSGGARDT. The whole CDR3 sequence reads CASSIQTSGGARDTQYF.

On this clone: The CDR3 goes on 3 residues after the read ends, and that part is filled in from the germline J gene. This chain connects TRBV6-2 or TRBV6-3 to TRBJ2-7; 9 nucleotides agree with TRBD1. Germline lookup yields CDR1 MNHEY and CDR2 SVGEGT. Losses at the gene ends were 6 bases for V and 4 bases for J; bases not matched to a gene: 10. The CDR3 loop spans 15 amino acids. The part of the CDR3 DNA that was read is TGTGCCAGCAGGCAGACCGGGACAGGGACGTACGAG. Its protein product is CASRQTGTGTYE. The entire CDR3 protein is CASRQTGTGTYEQYF.

With regard to this clone: The sequence runs out 3 residues before the end of the CDR3; the remainder is reconstructed from the germline J gene. The V gene is TRBV13, the J gene TRBJ2-5, with 8 bases lining up with TRBD1. This CDR3 contains 15 residues. The junction had 10 bases not matched to a gene; V was cut back by 5 bases and J by 5 bases. Germline values: CDR1 PRHDT, CDR2 FYEKMQ (reference sequence). The sequenced part of the CDR3 DNA is TGTGCCAGCAGCCGAAGGGTAGGGACAGGCGAGACC. Translating gives CASSRRVGTGET. The full CDR3 reads CASSRRVGTGETQYF.

Note on this clone: The sequenced fragment ends 3 residues before the CDR3 boundary, so the rest is inferred from the germline J gene. Other DNA sequences from this sample encode an identical CDR3 as well. The chain joins TRBV30 to TRBJ1-3; no definite D call. From germline, CDR1 is GTSNPN and CDR2 SVGIG (reference sequence). Trimming took off 1 base at V and 6 bases at J, with 13 bases between the two ends. The CDR3 contains 14 residues. CDR3 DNA (partial): TGTGCCTGGAGTGGCGGATCAAGAGTAAACACC. Residues: CAWSGGSRVNT. The whole CDR3 protein reads CAWSGGSRVNTIYF.

Points on this clone: The sequenced fragment ends 3 residues before the CDR3 boundary, so the rest is inferred from the germline J gene. The chain uses TRBV12-3 or TRBV12-4 and TRBJ2-1; the match to TRBD1 covers 7 bases. V lost 9 bases and J lost 4; bases outside the gene matches: 12. The CDR3 contains 15 residues. The CDR3 loop reads CASSTVGGFYNEQFF. The sequenced CDR3 bases are TGTGCCAGTAGCACGGTAGGGGGCTTTTACAATGAG.

With respect to this clone: The read terminates 3 residues ahead of where the CDR3 ends, so the germline J gene completes it. The gene calls are TRBV6-2 or TRBV6-3 and TRBJ2-1; D might be TRBD2 (6 bases). Trimming cost V 5 bases and J 6 bases, with 17 bases left between them. CDR1 MNHEY and CDR2 SVGEGT come from the germline V gene. This CDR3 spans 15 amino acids. The covered CDR3 bases are TGTGCCAGCAGTGCGCGGGGCGCCGATTTCAATGAG. Translating it yields CASSARGADFNE. The full CDR3 protein is CASSARGADFNEQFF.

As for this clone: The CDR3 end falls 3 residues outside the read, so it is completed with the germline J gene. The chain uses TRBV10-3 and TRBJ2-1, with 10 nucleotides matching TRBD2. The V gene's germline CDR1 is ENHRY and CDR2 SYGVKD. This CDR3 has 14 residues. The V gene end was trimmed by 10 bases and the J gene end by 4 bases; junction bases not matched to a gene: 7. CDR3 bases read: TGTGCCACGGAGCGGGGGGGCCAATACAATGAG. Translation gives CATERGGQYNE. The whole CDR3 region reads CATERGGQYNEQFF.

About this clone: The CDR3 end falls 3 residues outside the read, so it is completed with the germline J gene. V gene TRBV18 combines with J gene TRBJ2-2, with 10 bases matching TRBD1. The germline V gene has CDR1 KGHSH and CDR2 LQKENI. The CDR3 totals 15 residues. The CDR3 region is CASSPPTGGGEKLFF. The covered CDR3 bases are TGTGCCAGCTCACCACCGACAGGGGGCGGTGAAAAG.

Comments on this clone: Read coverage stops 3 residues before the CDR3 terminus; the germline J gene supplies the remainder. The chain employs TRBV19 and TRBJ1-1; the D is unclear. Germline-derived CDR1 and CDR2 are LNHDA and SQIVND (reference sequence). Trimming removed 4 bases from V and 0 bases from J, with 12 bases in between. This CDR3 is built from 15 residues. CDR3 bases read: TGTGCCAGTAGTAGTTTTCAGGTTATGAACACTGAA. Protein sequence: CASSSFQVMNTE. The CDR3 as a whole reads CASSSFQVMNTEAFF.

Comments on this clone: The read ends 3 residues early relative to the CDR3; the germline J gene fills the gap. This chain joins TRBV29-1 and TRBJ1-5, with D possibly matching TRBD1 (5 bases). Looked up from germline, CDR1 is SQVTM and CDR2 is ANQGSEA. V was trimmed by 5 bases and J by 7 bases, leaving 12 bases between them. CDR3 length: 12 residues. The CDR3 spells CSVQGVGQPQHF. The CDR3 bases that were read are TGCAGCGTTCAGGGTGTCGGGCAGCCC.

Regarding this clone: Sequencing ends 3 residues short of the CDR3 end; the germline J gene provides the rest. The gene calls are TRBV5-1 and TRBJ2-1, with D perhaps TRBD1 (5 bases). Germline CDR1 SGHRS, CDR2 YFSETQ. This CDR3 has 15 amino acids. Trimming removed 4 bases at V and 5 bases at J, with 16 bases between. CDR3 in amino acids: CASSTRLDRNNEQFF. Incomplete CDR3 DNA: TGCGCCAGCAGCACAAGGCTCGACAGAAACAATGAG.

Comment on this clone: The CDR3 end is not reached by the read, which stops 3 residues before it; the germline J gene fills it in. This chain joins TRBV6-1 and TRBJ1-2; 8 nucleotides agree with TRBD1. CDR1 and CDR2 (germline): MNHNS, SASEGT. CDR3 length equals 16 residues. The V gene end was trimmed by 2 bases and the J gene end by 7 bases; junction bases not matched to a gene: 12. The part of the CDR3 DNA that was read is TGTGCCAGCAGTGAAAGGGTTGGACAGGGTCAAAGTGGC. Its translation is CASSERVGQGQSG. The complete CDR3 reads CASSERVGQGQSGYTF.

For this clone: The sequence runs out 3 residues before the end of the CDR3; the remainder is reconstructed from the germline J gene. The V gene is TRBV10-3, the J gene TRBJ1-2; 8 nucleotides align to TRBD1. The CDR3 spans 14 residues. Germline loops: CDR1 ENHRY, CDR2 SYGVKD. V was pared by 6 bases and J by 0 bases, with 3 bases of the junction left unmatched. CDR3 region: CAISGTGSNYGYTF. The sequenced part of the CDR3 DNA is TGTGCCATCAGCGGGACAGGCTCTAACTATGGC.

Concerning this clone itself: The sequenced fragment ends 3 residues before the CDR3 boundary, so the rest is inferred from the germline J gene. The rearrangement links TRBV12-3 or TRBV12-4 to TRBJ2-1; 14 bases agree with TRBD2. The CDR3 is 15 residues long. V was pared by 5 bases and J by 9 bases, with 6 bases of the junction left unmatched. CDR3 amino acids: CASSLTSGGAGEQFF. The DNA read from the CDR3 is TGTGCCAGCAGTCTGACTAGCGGGGGGGCAGGTGAG.

CDR3 DNA, as far as it was read: TGTGCCAGCAATCCTCAGAGGAACACTGAA. Protein sequence: CASNPQRNTE. The entire CDR3 protein is CASNPQRNTEAFF. V is TRBV7-2 and J is TRBJ1-1; D call uncertain. The sequenced fragment ends 3 residues before the CDR3 boundary, so the rest is inferred from the germline J gene. The V end lost 7 bases, the J end lost 1 base, and 10 bases lay between the germline ends. Germline V gives CDR1 SGHTA, CDR2 FQGNSA. The CDR3 totals 13 residues.

In regard to this clone: The read falls 3 residues short of the CDR3 end, and the missing part is taken from the germline J gene. The chain links TRBV5-6 to TRBJ2-4; 7 nucleotides align to TRBD1. Looked up from germline, CDR1 is SGHDT and CDR2 is YYEEEE. The CDR3 spans 13 residues. The covered CDR3 bases are TGTGCCAGCAGCACCCGACAGGGAGATGGT. Its translation: CASSTRQGDG. The CDR3 in its entirety is CASSTRQGDGQYF.

Points on this clone: The read terminates 3 residues ahead of where the CDR3 ends, so the germline J gene completes it. V is TRBV23-1 and J is TRBJ2-1, with D perhaps TRBD1 (5 bases). TRBV23-1 is noted as an ORF with a role that remains uncertain. V was shortened by 4 bases and J by 4 bases, with 17 bases between the two germline ends. The CDR3 contains 16 residues. The CDR3 reads CASSRLSGHLYNEQFF. The covered CDR3 bases are TGCGCCAGCAGTCGATTAAGTGGACACTTATACAATGAG.